A selection of T cell receptor beta chains follows, all from one sample in a study of blood T cell repertoires in COVID-19. Data came from immunoSEQ multiplex PCR; TCRdb stores just in-frame clones and leaves some out. This sample yields some 300,000 clones, of which roughly 90% are seen a single time; around 0.98% belongs to the top ten. Sequencing input: peripheral blood. These receptors all stem from a woman between 35 and 50 years old with COVID-19, enrolled during active disease. Each CDR3 is given with its conserved first and last residue. D genes are given only for firm matches. Clone size, where shown, is once, few, many, or a class for clones that have expanded.

v_call	d_call	j_call	clone_size	cdr3_aa	cdr3_nt
TRBV3-1/TRBV3-2	TRBD2	TRBJ2-7	NA	CASSPGLAGHWYEQYF	TGTGCCAGCTCGCCGGGACTAGCGGGACACTGGTACGAGCAGTACTTC
TRBV5-1	TRBD2	TRBJ2-7	NA	CASSPGTSAHEQYF	TGCGCCAGCAGTCCCGGGACTAGCGCCCACGAGCAGTACTTC
TRBV7-9	NA	TRBJ2-5	NA	CASSLGQGETQYF	TGTGCCAGCAGCTTAGGACAAGGAGAGACCCAGTACTTC
TRBV5-1	NA	TRBJ1-2	NA	CASSEDSYYGYTF	TGCGCCAGCTCGGAGGACAGTTACTATGGCTACACCTTC
TRBV27	TRBD1	TRBJ2-7	NA	CASSIQGAHEQYF	TGTGCCAGCAGCATACAGGGGGCGCACGAGCAGTACTTC
TRBV27	TRBD1	TRBJ2-2	NA	CASSLYLPTGLNTGELFF	TGTGCCAGCAGTTTATACCTACCGACAGGGTTGAACACCGGGGAGCTGTTTTTT
TRBV28	TRBD2	TRBJ2-2	NA	CASSSLAGGTGELFF	TGTGCCAGCAGTTCCTTAGCGGGGGGTACCGGGGAGCTGTTTTTT
TRBV5-1	TRBD1	TRBJ2-3	NA	CASSPTGQGSTDTQYF	TGCGCCAGCAGCCCTACGGGACAGGGTAGCACAGATACGCAGTATTTT
TRBV9	NA	TRBJ2-7	NA	CASSSGDSKAWQYF	TGTGCCAGCAGCTCGGGGGACTCGAAAGCTTGGCAGTACTTC
TRBV4-2	NA	TRBJ1-1	NA	CASSQDGRGRANTEAFF	TGTGCCAGCAGCCAAGATGGGCGGGGGCGCGCGAACACTGAAGCTTTCTTT
TRBV9	TRBD2	TRBJ2-1	NA	CASSAPDGGENEQFF	TGTGCCAGCAGCGCCCCGGACGGGGGGGAGAATGAGCAGTTCTTC
TRBV7-3	TRBD2	TRBJ2-1	NA	CASSLTGLANNEQFF	TGTGCCAGCAGCTTAACGGGACTAGCGAACAATGAGCAGTTCTTC
TRBV28	NA	TRBJ1-6	NA	CASSLFRGSSPLHF	TGTGCCAGCAGTTTATTCCGTGGCAGTTCACCCCTCCACTTT
TRBV5-4	NA	TRBJ1-1	NA	CASSLDTGRPEAFF	TGTGCCAGCAGCTTGGACACGGGGAGGCCTGAAGCTTTCTTT
TRBV11-2	TRBD1	TRBJ1-2	NA	CASSTLTGGMSGYTF	TGTGCCAGCAGCACCCTGACAGGGGGAATGAGTGGCTACACCTTC
TRBV29-1	TRBD2	TRBJ2-1	NA	CSVREDNEQFF	TGCAGCGTACGGGAGGACAATGAGCAGTTCTTC
TRBV7-9	TRBD1	TRBJ1-2	NA	CASSVSPQGMGGYGYTF	TGTGCCAGCAGCGTTAGCCCACAGGGGATGGGGGGTTATGGCTACACCTTC
TRBV5-1	NA	TRBJ1-4	NA	CASSLTVTATNEKLFF	TGCGCCAGCAGCTTGACAGTCACAGCAACTAATGAAAAACTGTTTTTT
TRBV28	TRBD1	TRBJ1-3	once	CAIEDRASSGNTIYF	TGTGCCATCGAGGACAGGGCATCCTCTGGAAACACCATATATTTT
TRBV4-3	NA	TRBJ1-6	NA	CASSQDRNSPLHF	TGCGCCAGCAGCCAAGATAGAAATTCACCCCTCCACTTT
TRBV9	NA	TRBJ1-2	NA	CASSVQGGDGYTF	TGTGCCAGCAGCGTGCAGGGTGGGGATGGCTACACCTTC
TRBV6-4	TRBD2	TRBJ2-1	NA	CASSDSTSGGAYNEQFF	TGTGCCAGCAGTGACTCGACTAGCGGGGGGGCCTACAATGAGCAGTTCTTC
TRBV27	NA	TRBJ2-2	NA	CASRVSGWTGELFF	TGTGCCAGCAGAGTTAGTGGTTGGACCGGGGAGCTGTTTTTT